This T cell receptor (beta chain) is from a study of CD8 T cells in ankylosing spondylitis. Study-wide points: Before this, some motif variants had been reported in reactive arthritis synovial fluid and blood. A motif of fewer than ten highly homologous TCR beta variants was seen as apparently characteristic of ankylosing spondylitis blood. A CD8+ phenotype characterized the disease-linked clones, which were relatively rare in peripheral blood.

For this clonotype: Its antigen is as yet unknown.

Quantitative 5'-RACE with molecular barcodes generated TCR beta libraries. In TCRdb, the 5' RACE reads were re-called with MiXCR into one record per CDR3 protein. The table records 350,000 or so distinct CDR3 sequences, 14% to 15% of them present only once. Unmatched junction bases numbered 4, after V lost 1 base and J lost 4 bases. Germline CDR1 LGHNA, CDR2 YNFKEQ. The CDR3 runs 16 residues. This TCR came from a male donor with ankylosing spondylitis or in good health (not recorded which). The rearrangement links TRBV4-2 to TRBJ2-2, with TRBD2 identical over 9 bases. The sample comprised blood, either unsorted or a sorted T cell fraction (not recorded which). The CDR3 here is CASSQVSSGVTGELFF. The DNA for the CDR3 is TGTGCCAGCAGCCAAGTTTCTAGCGGGGTCACCGGGGAGCTGTTTTTT.